Below, 6 T cell receptor beta chains from the same sample are listed, as sequenced in a study of cytomegalovirus exposure and HLA in healthy donors. The PCR had 60 Vbeta and 13 Jbeta primers. Here immunoSEQ multiplex PCR was the method, and the copy in TCRdb shows in-frame clones only, minus some. The table shows 80,000 to 100,000 clones, with 60% to 80% occurring only once. The sequenced material came from PBMCs. Receptors were obtained from a female donor in good health and CMV-seronegative.

V gene TRBV6-6 combines with J gene TRBJ2-5; 9 positions match TRBD1. The CDR3 totals 15 residues. The germline CDR1 and CDR2 sequences are MNHNY and SVGAGI (reference sequence). V dropped 6 bases and J dropped 5; count of bases not matched to a gene: 10. The CDR3 DNA reads TGTGCCAGCAGCAAAGATGGGACAGGGAGGGAGACCCAGTACTTC. Translated: CASSKDGTGRETQYF.

This clone was seen a single time. This chain joins TRBV6-1 and TRBJ2-3, with 9 bases matching TRBD2. The V gene end was trimmed by 1 base and the J gene end by 2 bases; junction bases not matched to a gene: 4. The CDR3 runs 16 residues. Germline CDR1 is MNHNS and CDR2 is SASEGT. The CDR3 DNA sequence: TGTGCCAGCAGTGAAGATCCTAGCGGGATCACAGATACGCAGTATTTT. The encoded protein is CASSEDPSGITDTQYF.

The V and J genes are TRBV19 and TRBJ1-1; a possible D gene is TRBD1 (6 bases). Germline CDR1 and CDR2: LNHDA and SQIVND (reference sequence). CDR3 length equals 13 residues. V was clipped by 6 bases and J by 1 base, with 9 bases between them. The CDR3 coding sequence is TGTGCCAGTAGGGGACAATCGAACACTGAAGCTTTCTTT. Protein sequence: CASRGQSNTEAFF.

The rearrangement uses TRBV7-9 and TRBJ2-7, with 8 bases fitting TRBD2. V dropped 5 bases and J dropped 3; count of bases not matched to a gene: 12. CDR3 length equals 16 residues. The germline V gene encodes CDR1 SEHNR and CDR2 FQNEAQ (reference sequence). CDR3 sequence: CASSHLLTGGDYEQYF. In DNA form, the CDR3 reads TGTGCCAGCAGCCACCTACTGACGGGAGGGGACTACGAGCAGTACTTC.

The gene calls are TRBV7-2 and TRBJ2-7; 7 nucleotides match TRBD2. The ends lost 1 base at V and 6 bases at J; junction bases unmatched: 0. This CDR3 region has 12 residues. CDR1 is SGHTA and CDR2 is FQGNSA in the germline V gene. The chain's CDR3 is CASSLGGGEQYF. The CDR3 coding sequence is TGTGCCAGCAGCTTAGGCGGGGGCGAGCAGTACTTC.

This chain joins TRBV4-2 and TRBJ2-2; the D gene is possibly TRBD1 (6 bases). The CDR3 is 16 residues long. With 1 base removed from V and 1 base from J, the gap between germline ends came to 10 bases. Germline V gives CDR1 LGHNA, CDR2 YNFKEQ. The CDR3 bases are TGTGCCAGCAGCCAAGTTCAGGGGCGGAACACCGGGGAGCTGTTTTTT. Translating gives CASSQVQGRNTGELFF.